Shown below are 5 T cell receptor beta chains from a single sample sequenced in a study of early T cells in non-severe SARS-CoV-2 infection. Each CDR3 protein gets one entry after TCRdb re-called the 5' RACE reads with MiXCR. This sample has about 43,000 distinct CDR3 sequences; about a tenth occur once, and the top ten carry more than 9.5%. Sequences were obtained from whole blood. These TCRs come from an adult who was a healthcare worker with PCR-confirmed SARS-CoV-2 infection or an uninfected control (not recorded which).

The sample holds a few counts of this clonotype. V and J are TRBV5-5 and TRBJ2-7; 10 nucleotides agree with TRBD2. CDR1 is SGHKS and CDR2 is YYEKEE in the germline V gene (reference sequence). The CDR3 totals 15 residues. V lost 1 base, J lost 3 bases, and 4 bases stayed unmatched. This chain's CDR3 is CASSLISSGGYEQYF. CDR3 nucleotides: TGTGCCAGCAGCTTGATTTCTAGCGGGGGCTACGAGCAGTACTTC.

Written as DNA, the CDR3 is TGTGCCAGCAGTCCCAGAAGTACAGGGGCCAATCAGCCCCAGCATTTT. Translating it yields CASSPRSTGANQPQHF. This rearrangement joins TRBV27 to TRBJ1-5; 7 bases are shared with TRBD1. Germline CDR1 MNHEY, CDR2 SMNVEV (reference sequence). V trimming: 5 bases; J trimming: 3 bases; junction bases outside the gene matches: 10. The CDR3 runs to 16 residues.

The chain is built from TRBV11-2 and TRBJ2-3; TRBD1 or TRBD2 may be the D gene (5 bases each). Per the germline V gene, CDR1 is SGHAT and CDR2 is FQNNGV. V was clipped by 3 bases and J by 4 bases, with 8 bases between them. The CDR3 has 13 residues. This CDR3 reads CASSLTAADTQYF. The DNA for the CDR3 is TGTGCCAGCAGCTTGACAGCGGCAGATACGCAGTATTTT.

This clonotype was detected many times. The CDR3 sequence is CASSLGQQGRNTEAFF. CDR3 coding DNA: TGTGCCAGCAGCTTAGGACAACAGGGGAGGAACACTGAAGCTTTCTTT. V usage is TRBV7-6 and J usage is TRBJ1-1; 7 nucleotides line up with TRBD1. The CDR3 runs 16 residues. Germline lookup yields CDR1 SGHVS and CDR2 FNYEAQ. The ends lost 1 base at V and 1 base at J; junction bases unmatched: 6.

This clonotype occurred a few times. The chain links TRBV30 to TRBJ2-2; 10 nucleotides line up with TRBD1. Trimming removed 4 bases from V and 3 bases from J; junction bases left unmatched: 8. The CDR3 consists of 16 residues. Germline CDR1 GTSNPN, CDR2 SVGIG (reference sequence). Here the CDR3 reads CAWIVRDRGYTGELFF. The DNA for the CDR3 is TGTGCCTGGATCGTCCGGGACAGGGGCTACACCGGGGAGCTGTTTTTT.